The 7 T cell receptor beta chains in this list originate from one sample, sequenced in a study of shared clonotypes between healthy human individuals. Some clones are missing from TCRdb's copy, which holds only in-frame ones; the method was immunoSEQ multiplex PCR. This table has under 2,000,000 clones, roughly 95% appearing once. The naive CD8 fraction comprised CD45RO-negative cells positively selected for CCR7 and excluded terminally differentiated effector memory CD45RA+ cells. Sequencing was performed on naive CD8+ T cells sorted from blood. The source is a man aged 18 to 29 in good health.

This clone was recorded only once. The chain has TRBV6-1 and TRBJ1-1; D gene unclear. Germline assignment: CDR1 MNHNS and CDR2 SASEGT. CDR3 length: 14 amino acids. V lost 2 bases and J lost 1, with 8 bases in between. CDR3 coding DNA: TGTGCCAGCAGTGAATGGGCCGAGAACACTGAAGCTTTCTTT. Amino acids: CASSEWAENTEAFF.

About this clone: The same CDR3 can be traced to other DNA sequences in this sample. CDR3 nucleotide sequence: TGTGCCTGGAGTGAGGGCGGCACAGATACGCAGTATTTT. Its translation: CAWSEGGTDTQYF. The chain links TRBV30 to TRBJ2-3, with unresolved D. Per the germline V gene, CDR1 is GTSNPN and CDR2 is SVGIG (reference sequence). V lost 1 base, J lost 1 base, and 6 bases lay in between. CDR3 length equals 13 residues.

The chain links TRBV29-1 to TRBJ2-5, with D hard to call. Trimming left V 1 base short and J 1 base short, with 10 bases between. Germline-derived CDR1 and CDR2 are SQVTM and ANQGSEA. This CDR3 region has 14 residues. The CDR3 DNA follows: TGCAGCGTTGAAGGGTGGGCAACCCAAGAGACCCAGTACTTC. It specifies CSVEGWATQETQYF. Complete variable domain (other parts from reference TRBV29-1 and TRBJ2-5): SAVISQKPSRDICQRGTSLTIQCQVDSQVTMMFWYRQQPGQSLTLIATANQGSEATYESGFVIDKFPISRPNLTFSTLTVSNMSPEDSSIYLCSVEGWATQETQYFGPGTRLLVL.

This chain joins TRBV9 and TRBJ1-2, with 9 nucleotides matching TRBD1. This CDR3 comprises 16 residues. CDR1 and CDR2 from the germline V gene are SGDLS and YYNGEE. The V gene end was trimmed by 4 bases and the J gene end by 3 bases; junction bases not matched to a gene: 10. CDR3 residues: CASSSTQGATDYGYTF. The CDR3 bases are TGTGCCAGCAGCTCAACACAGGGGGCTACCGACTATGGCTACACCTTC. Variable domain in full (rest from reference TRBV9 and TRBJ1-2): DSGVTQTPKHLITATGQRVTLRCSPRSGDLSVYWYQQSLDQGLQFLIQYYNGEERAKGNILERFSAQQFPDLHSELNLSSLELGDSALYFCASSSTQGATDYGYTFGSGTRLTVV.

The rearrangement uses TRBV25-1 and TRBJ2-3, with a tentative D call TRBD2 (6 bases). The ends were cut back, 2 bases at V and 2 bases at J, with 11 bases in the middle. Germline CDR1 and CDR2: MGHDK and SYGVNS. The CDR3 sequence is 15 residues long. CDR3 amino acids: CASSERIADTDTQYF. The CDR3 DNA reads as TGTGCCAGCAGTGAAAGGATAGCGGACACAGATACGCAGTATTTT.

V and J are TRBV9 and TRBJ1-4; 7 nucleotides match TRBD1. In germline, CDR1 is SGDLS, CDR2 YYNGEE. The CDR3 totals 16 residues. V shed 3 bases, J shed 0 bases, and the junction held 5 bases outside the gene matches. This CDR3 reads CASSGGDSTTNEKLFF. In nucleotides, the CDR3 is TGTGCCAGCAGCGGGGGGGACAGCACAACTAATGAAAAACTGTTTTTT.

This clone was counted a single time. V gene TRBV11-3 combines with J gene TRBJ2-2; D remains unclear. V dropped 5 bases and J dropped 6 bases, with 7 bases sitting between them. The length of the CDR3 is 12 residues. In germline, CDR1 is SGHNT, CDR2 YENEEA. CDR3 sequence reads: CASSNSPGELFF. The CDR3 bases are TGTGCCAGCAGCAATAGCCCCGGGGAGCTGTTTTTT.